This T cell receptor beta chain was recovered during a study of shared clonotypes between healthy human individuals (dated by TCRdb to 2020 to 2022). A note on the overall study: Three men and a couple of women, aged 18 to 49 years, made up the cohort. Each donor's leukapheresis produced roughly between about 0.85 and 10 billion PBMCs. To increase sequencing depth and limit assay-specific biases, different laboratories used diverse techniques to prepare libraries and sequence TCR repertoires. For each donor, CD4 naive and CD4 memory were each given three plates, CD8 naive was given two plates, and CD8 memory was given one plate. To estimate repertoire size and how much clonotype sharing occurs between individuals, the study deeply sequenced the blood TCR repertoires of about 5 healthy adults.

Using the deep immunoSEQ assay, multiplex PCR amplified TCR CDR3 regions from genomic DNA. Extracted genomic DNA from each cell subset was distributed evenly across all wells of several immunoSEQ 96-well plates, and each plate was treated as a replicate. For sorted subsets, about 210 ng of genomic DNA, equivalent to 30,000 or so T cell genomes, went into each replicate PCR. Purified libraries were quantified with a Qubit 3.0 fluorometer, sized on a Bioanalyzer 2100, and re-quantified with the KAPA Library Quantification kit. Every immunoSEQ 96-well plate was sequenced on a separate single-read 150-cycle Illumina NextSeq 550 flow cell. In the source study's methods: Because the immunoSEQ output held only junctional sequences and lacked quality scores, the filtering could not match the filtering applied to full-length reads. Sequences were annotated with PyIR, a Python wrapper for IgBLAST v1.9, using IMGT germline references to assign V/J genes and CDR3. Any read was removed if the V/J assignment was weak (E-value above 1e-6), the CDR3 was missing, or the read contained stop codons, out-of-frame junctions, or ambiguous translated residues. A V3J clonotype was defined by an identical inferred V gene, J gene, and CDR3 amino acid sequence. Percentage overlap between repertoires was computed as shared unique clonotypes divided by the size of the smaller repertoire. Repertoire richness was assessed with RTK rarefaction, the Chao1 estimator, and Recon v2.1 estimates of unobserved clonotypes. Generation probabilities were computed with OLGA for all TCRbeta clonotypes obtained by the gDNA method from a handful of donors. TCRdb took this table from immuneACCESS and kept in-frame rearrangements with V and J called. Such tables lack part of the clones; where checked against another copy, unresolved V genes explain under half of the gap, and the rest is unexplained. Clonal size and the V and J genes are those of that table, whereas D and trimming came from the DNA. Here the sample has about 2 million clones; around 95% occur a single time. More than 0.1% of the sample is taken by the ten largest.

CDR1 and CDR2 were assigned from the germline V gene (reference sequence) as MNHNY and SVGAGI. The CDR3 numbers 13 amino acids, ends counted. Kept here is only the CDR3 DNA, which spans 39 bases and is read in frame from base 1. V is cut by 5 bases and J by 1 base, and the space between the germline ends is 9 bases. Notes on this clone: The antigen this receptor binds is unknown. A much larger clone lies one base from this, so it may be a read error. This is likely a read error, given that the CDR3 carries no conserved phenylalanine or tryptophan at its end.

Broad study findings and their caveats: Pairwise subsampling indicated that sequencing depth was expected to affect the degree of clonotype sharing among donors. Compared with non-shared clonotypes, clonotypes shared by all four sorted-subset donors had higher generation probabilities. Sampling was restricted to blood, and TCR repertoires in tissues likely differ from the TCR repertoires found in blood. Across a handful of donors, roughly 5.1% of naive CD4, roughly 3.4% of naive CD8, under 2.5% of memory CD4, and approximately 0.4% of memory CD8 clonotypes were shared. Larger estimated clonotype richness was generally found for naive subsets than for memory subsets. The small number of donors limited the genetic and exposure-history diversity represented. Incomplete sequencing was indicated by rarefaction of sorted-subset datasets, despite the large sequencing depth.

Healthy HIV-negative adults with no recently reported acute infections or vaccinations were included as donors. Only Caucasian adults living in Nashville, Tennessee, USA were represented among the donors. CD4+ T cells were enriched by magnetic negative selection, after which naive cells were positively selected on CD45RA and the negative fraction was taken as the memory subset. After blood collection by leukapheresis, PBMCs were isolated using Ficoll-Histopaque density gradient centrifugation and then cryopreserved in the vapor phase of liquid nitrogen. Analytical flow cytometry was used to check the purity and quantity of each magnetically sorted T cell population. Each sorted fraction had its genomic DNA isolated and then quantified by UV absorbance on a Nanodrop 2000c.

The V and J genes are TRBV6-6 and TRBJ2-7; a tentative D match to TRBD1 spans 6 bases. The sequence was collected from a man aged 18 to 29 in good health. The sample consisted of naive CD4+ T cells sorted from blood. The cell subset or site label for this specimen denotes: CD45RA+ positively selected. The CDR3 here reads CASSRGQSYEQYL. DNA sequence: TGTGCCAGCAGTCGCGGACAGTCCTACGAGCAGTACCTC.